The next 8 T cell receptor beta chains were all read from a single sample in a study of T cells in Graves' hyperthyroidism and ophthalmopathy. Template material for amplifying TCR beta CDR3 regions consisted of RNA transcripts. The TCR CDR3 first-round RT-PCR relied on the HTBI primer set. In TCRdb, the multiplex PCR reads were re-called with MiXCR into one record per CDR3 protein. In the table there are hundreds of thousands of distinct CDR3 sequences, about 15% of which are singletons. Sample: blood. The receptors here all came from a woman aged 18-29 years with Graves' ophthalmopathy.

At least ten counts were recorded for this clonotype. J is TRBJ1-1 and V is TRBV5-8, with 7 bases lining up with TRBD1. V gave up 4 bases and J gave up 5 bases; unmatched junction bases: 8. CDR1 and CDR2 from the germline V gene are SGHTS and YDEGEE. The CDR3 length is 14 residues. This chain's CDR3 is CASSVTGKGTEAFF. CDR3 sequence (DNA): TGTGCCAGCAGCGTGACAGGGAAGGGTACTGAAGCTTTCTTT.

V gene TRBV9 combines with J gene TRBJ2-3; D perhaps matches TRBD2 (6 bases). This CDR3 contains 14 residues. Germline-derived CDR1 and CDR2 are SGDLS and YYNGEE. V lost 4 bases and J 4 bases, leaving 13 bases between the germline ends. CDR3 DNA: TGTGCCAGCAGCACTGGGACTTCCCCAGATACGCAGTATTTT. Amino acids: CASSTGTSPDTQYF.

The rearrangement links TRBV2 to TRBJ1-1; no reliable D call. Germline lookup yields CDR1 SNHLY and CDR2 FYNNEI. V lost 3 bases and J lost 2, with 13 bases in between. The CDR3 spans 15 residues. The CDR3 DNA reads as TGTGCCAGCAGTGATAGACCCTTGGGTAACACTGAAGCTTTCTTT. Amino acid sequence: CASSDRPLGNTEAFF.

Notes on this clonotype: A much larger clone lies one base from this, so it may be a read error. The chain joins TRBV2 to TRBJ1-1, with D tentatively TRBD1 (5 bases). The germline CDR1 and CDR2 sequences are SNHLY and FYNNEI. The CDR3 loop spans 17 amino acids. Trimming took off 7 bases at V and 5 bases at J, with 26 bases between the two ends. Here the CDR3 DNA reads TGTGCCAGCACCTCTGTACAGGTGTCGGCGCGGATAACTGAAGCTTTCTTT. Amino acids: CASTSVQVSARITEAFF.

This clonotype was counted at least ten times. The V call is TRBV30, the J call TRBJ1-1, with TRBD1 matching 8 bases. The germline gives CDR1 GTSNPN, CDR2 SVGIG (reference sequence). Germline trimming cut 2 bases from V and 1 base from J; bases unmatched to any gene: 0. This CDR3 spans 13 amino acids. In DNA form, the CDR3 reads TGTGCCTGGAGTCAGGGGGCGAACACTGAAGCTTTCTTT. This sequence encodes CAWSQGANTEAFF.

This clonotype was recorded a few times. The CDR3 DNA reads as TGTGCCAGCAGCGTAGCCGCACGCCCCACCGGGGAGCTGTTTTTT. It codes for CASSVAARPTGELFF. The rearrangement links TRBV9 to TRBJ2-2; D is undetermined. The V end lost 0 bases, the J end lost 4 bases, and 10 bases lay between the germline ends. The CDR3 is made up of 15 amino acids. The V gene's germline CDR1 is SGDLS and CDR2 YYNGEE.

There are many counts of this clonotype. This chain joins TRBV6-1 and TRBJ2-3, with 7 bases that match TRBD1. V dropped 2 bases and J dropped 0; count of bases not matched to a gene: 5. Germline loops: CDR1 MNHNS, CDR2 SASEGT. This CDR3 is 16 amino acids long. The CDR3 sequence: CASSESEGASTDTQYF. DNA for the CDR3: TGTGCCAGCAGTGAAAGCGAGGGGGCTAGCACAGATACGCAGTATTTT.

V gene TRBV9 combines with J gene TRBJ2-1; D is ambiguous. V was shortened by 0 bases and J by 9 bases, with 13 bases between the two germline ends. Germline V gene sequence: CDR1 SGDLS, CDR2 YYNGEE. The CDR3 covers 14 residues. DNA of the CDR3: TGTGCCAGCAGCGTAGCTTCCGGCTCTGGTGAGCAGTTCTTC. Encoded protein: CASSVASGSGEQFF.